Described below is a single T cell receptor beta chain sequence and its context. Its target is not known. V was clipped by 0 bases and J by 7 bases, with 15 bases between them. Germline values: CDR1 GTSNPN, CDR2 SVGIG (reference sequence). There are 15 residues in the CDR3. This sample was included in a study of CD8+ T cells in alopecia areata. Study outcomes and limitations: Lesional tissue from the scalp (especially in alopecia totalis/universalis) showed higher clonality than normal scalp. Alphabeta T cells residing in normal skin are also sequenced in scalp samples.

Reverse transcription of extracted RNA yielded cDNA, which provided the sequencing template. Repertoires were generated with immunoSEQ multiplex PCR, while TCRdb's copy carries only in-frame clones and drops some. Among fewer than 70,000 clones listed, 40% to 50% were seen once. V and J are TRBV30 and TRBJ1-4, with D maybe TRBD1 (5 bases). This TCR was sampled from a human donor with alopecia areata. The material sequenced was NKG2D-low CD8+ T cells sorted from blood. The CDR3 here is CAWSVRRRGSEKLFF. The CDR3 nucleotides read TGTGCCTGGAGTGTACGGCGGAGGGGAAGTGAAAAACTGTTTTTT.